This T cell receptor beta chain was identified during a study of blood T cells in healthy people across ages. The study's findings and limits: In long-lived donors, naive CD4+ cell counts and diversity exceeded those of aged donors.

Comment on this clonotype: Its target is unknown.

V was trimmed by 4 bases and J by 2 bases, leaving 11 bases between them. CDR1 is SQVTM, CDR2 ANQGSEA, per germline. This CDR3 has 13 residues. Next came a second PCR, run for about 6 to 11 cycles, which used a sample-barcoded 5' primer along with a J-beta primer mix. TCRdb processed the 5' RACE reads anew with MiXCR; each CDR3 protein has one entry. Of 550,000 to 650,000 distinct CDR3 sequences in the sample, about 27% are singletons; the top ten hold roughly 3.5%. This same sample was also part of a study on T cells of mothers and their children. That publication notes: In the second PCR, M1S primer introduced barcodes and 2-4 random bases.

The sequence was obtained from a boy younger than 10 in good health. Source material: blood. The V call is TRBV29-1, the J call TRBJ2-5; no clear D. Written as DNA, the CDR3 is TGCAGCGTTGCAAGTCATCCTCAAGAGACCCAGTACTTC. Amino acids: CSVASHPQETQYF.